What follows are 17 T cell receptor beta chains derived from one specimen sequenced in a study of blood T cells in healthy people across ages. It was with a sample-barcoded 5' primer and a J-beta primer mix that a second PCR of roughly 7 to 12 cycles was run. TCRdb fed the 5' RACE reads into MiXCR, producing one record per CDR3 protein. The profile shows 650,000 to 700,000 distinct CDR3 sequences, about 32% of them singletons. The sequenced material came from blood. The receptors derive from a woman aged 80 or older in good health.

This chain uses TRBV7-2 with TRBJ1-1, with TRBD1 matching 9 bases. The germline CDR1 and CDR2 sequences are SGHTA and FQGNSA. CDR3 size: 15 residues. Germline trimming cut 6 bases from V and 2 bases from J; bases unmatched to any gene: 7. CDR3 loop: CASRIQGAGNTEAFF. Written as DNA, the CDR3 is TGTGCCAGCAGGATACAGGGGGCCGGTAACACTGAAGCTTTCTTT.

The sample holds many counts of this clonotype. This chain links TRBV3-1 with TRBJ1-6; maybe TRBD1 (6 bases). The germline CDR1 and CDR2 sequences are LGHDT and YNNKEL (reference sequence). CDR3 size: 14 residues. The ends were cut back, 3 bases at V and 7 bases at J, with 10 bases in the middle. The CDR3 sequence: CASSHGQRNSPLHF. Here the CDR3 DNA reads TGTGCCAGCAGCCACGGACAGCGAAATTCACCCCTCCACTTT.

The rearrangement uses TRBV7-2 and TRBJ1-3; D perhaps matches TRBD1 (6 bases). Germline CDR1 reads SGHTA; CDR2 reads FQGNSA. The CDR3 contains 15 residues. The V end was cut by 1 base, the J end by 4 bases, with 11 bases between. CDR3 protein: CASSLVPGQGNTIYF. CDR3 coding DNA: TGTGCCAGCAGCTTAGTACCAGGACAGGGAAACACCATATATTTT. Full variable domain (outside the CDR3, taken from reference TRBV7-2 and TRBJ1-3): GAGVSQSPSNKVTEKGKDVELRCDPISGHTALYWYRQSLGQGLEFLIYFQGNSAPDKSGLPSDRFSAERTGGSVSTLTIQRTQQEDSAVYLCASSLVPGQGNTIYFGEGSWLTVV.

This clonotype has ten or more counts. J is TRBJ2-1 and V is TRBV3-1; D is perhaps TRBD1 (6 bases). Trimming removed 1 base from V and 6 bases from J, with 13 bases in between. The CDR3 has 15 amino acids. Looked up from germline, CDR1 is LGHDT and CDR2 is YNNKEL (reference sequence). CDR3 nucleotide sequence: TGTGCCAGCAGCCAAGTGGTAGGCAGGGGCAATGAGCAGTTCTTC. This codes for CASSQVVGRGNEQFF.

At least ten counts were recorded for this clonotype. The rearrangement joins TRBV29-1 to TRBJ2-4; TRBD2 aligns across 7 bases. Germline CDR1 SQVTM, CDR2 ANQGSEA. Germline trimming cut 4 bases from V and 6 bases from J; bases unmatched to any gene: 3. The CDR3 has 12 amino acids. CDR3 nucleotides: TGCAGCGTTGGACTAGCCCTAAACATTCAGTACTTC. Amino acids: CSVGLALNIQYF.

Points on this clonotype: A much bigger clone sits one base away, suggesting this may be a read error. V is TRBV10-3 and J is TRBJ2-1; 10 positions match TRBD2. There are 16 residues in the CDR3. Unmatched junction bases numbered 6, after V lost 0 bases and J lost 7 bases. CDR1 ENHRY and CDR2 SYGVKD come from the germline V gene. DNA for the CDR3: TGTGCCATCAGTGAGTCGGCTAGCGGGGGTTGGAATGAGCAGTTCTTC. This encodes CAISESASGGWNEQFF.

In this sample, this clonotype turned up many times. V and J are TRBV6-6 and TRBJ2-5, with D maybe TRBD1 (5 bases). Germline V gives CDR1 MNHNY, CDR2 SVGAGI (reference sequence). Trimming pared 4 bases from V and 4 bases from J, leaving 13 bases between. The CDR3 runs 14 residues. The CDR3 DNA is TGTGCCAGCAGTTTAAGGGGTAGCAGAGAGACCCAGTACTTC. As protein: CASSLRGSRETQYF.

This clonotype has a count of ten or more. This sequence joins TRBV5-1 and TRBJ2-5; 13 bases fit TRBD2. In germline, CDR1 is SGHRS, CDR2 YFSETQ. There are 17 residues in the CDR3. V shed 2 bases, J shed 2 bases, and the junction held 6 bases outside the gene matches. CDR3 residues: CASSFLGLAGAQETQYF. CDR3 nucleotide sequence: TGCGCCAGCAGCTTCCTTGGACTAGCGGGGGCTCAAGAGACCCAGTACTTC.

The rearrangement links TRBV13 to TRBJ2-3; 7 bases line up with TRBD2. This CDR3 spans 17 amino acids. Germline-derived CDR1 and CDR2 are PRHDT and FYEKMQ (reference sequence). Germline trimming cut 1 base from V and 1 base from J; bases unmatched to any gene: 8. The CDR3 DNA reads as TGTGCCAGCAGCTTAGATAGGAGCGGGAAGGGCACAGATACGCAGTATTTT. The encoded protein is CASSLDRSGKGTDTQYF.

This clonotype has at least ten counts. The CDR3 here is CASRPTTSRADTQYF. DNA for the CDR3: TGTGCCAGCAGACCGACGACTAGCAGAGCAGATACGCAGTATTTT. The rearrangement links TRBV4-2 to TRBJ2-3, with 7 bases aligning to TRBD2. CDR1 and CDR2 (germline): LGHNA, YNFKEQ. The CDR3 contains 15 residues. Losses at the gene ends were 6 bases for V and 4 bases for J; bases not matched to a gene: 10.

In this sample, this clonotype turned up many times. In DNA, the CDR3 is TGTGCCAGCAGTTTCGGGACCCCTAGGGGGCCAGATACGCAGTATTTT. It is translated as CASSFGTPRGPDTQYF. V gene TRBV12-3 or TRBV12-4 combines with J gene TRBJ2-3, with 7 bases lining up with TRBD1. J was trimmed by 4 bases and V by 3 bases; bases with no gene match: 10. The CDR3 sequence is 16 residues long.

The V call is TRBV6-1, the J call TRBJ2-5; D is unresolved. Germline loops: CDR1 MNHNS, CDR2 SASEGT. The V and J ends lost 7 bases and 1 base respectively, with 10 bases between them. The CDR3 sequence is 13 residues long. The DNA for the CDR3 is TGTGCCAGCACCCGGCAGCCCCAAGAGACCCAGTACTTC. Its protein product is CASTRQPQETQYF.

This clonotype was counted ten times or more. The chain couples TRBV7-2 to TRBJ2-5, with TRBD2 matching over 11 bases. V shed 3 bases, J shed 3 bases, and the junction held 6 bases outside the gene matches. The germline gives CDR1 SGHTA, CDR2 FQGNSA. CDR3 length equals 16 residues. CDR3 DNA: TGTGCCAGCAGCTTCCGAGGGACTAGCGGTAAAGAGACCCAGTACTTC. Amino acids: CASSFRGTSGKETQYF. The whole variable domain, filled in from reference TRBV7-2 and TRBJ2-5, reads GAGVSQSPSNKVTEKGKDVELRCDPISGHTALYWYRQSLGQGLEFLIYFQGNSAPDKSGLPSDRFSAERTGGSVSTLTIQRTQQEDSAVYLCASSFRGTSGKETQYFGPGTRLLVL.

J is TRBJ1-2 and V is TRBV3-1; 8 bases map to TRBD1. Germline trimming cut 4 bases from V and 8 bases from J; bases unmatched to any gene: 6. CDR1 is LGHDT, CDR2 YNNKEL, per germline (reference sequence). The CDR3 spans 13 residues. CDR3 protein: CASSPPGGPGYTF. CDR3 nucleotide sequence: TGTGCCAGCAGCCCCCCAGGGGGCCCAGGCTACACCTTC.

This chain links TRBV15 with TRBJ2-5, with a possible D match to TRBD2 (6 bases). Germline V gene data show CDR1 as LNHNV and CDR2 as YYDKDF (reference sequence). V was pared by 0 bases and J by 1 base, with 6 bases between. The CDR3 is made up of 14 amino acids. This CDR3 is CATSRDGSQETQYF. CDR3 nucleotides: TGTGCCACCAGCAGAGACGGGAGCCAAGAGACCCAGTACTTC.

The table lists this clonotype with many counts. This CDR3 reads CASSRGTSSYNEQFF. The CDR3 region has the DNA TGTGCCAGCAGCCGGGGTACGAGCTCCTACAATGAGCAGTTCTTC. V gene TRBV7-2 combines with J gene TRBJ2-1; tentatively, D is TRBD2 (5 bases). Per germline, CDR1 SGHTA and CDR2 FQGNSA. This CDR3 is built from 15 residues. V was shortened by 5 bases and J by 0 bases, with 11 bases between the two germline ends.

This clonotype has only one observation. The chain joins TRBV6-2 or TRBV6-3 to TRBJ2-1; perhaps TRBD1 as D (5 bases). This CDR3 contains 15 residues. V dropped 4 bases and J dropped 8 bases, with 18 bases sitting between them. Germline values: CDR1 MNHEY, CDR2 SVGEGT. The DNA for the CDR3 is TGTGCCAGCAGTTCCACCAGACAGAAACGACATGAGCAGTTCTTC. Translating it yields CASSSTRQKRHEQFF.